These 30 T cell receptor beta chains originate from one sample sequenced in a study of cytomegalovirus exposure and HLA in healthy donors. PCR involved 60 Vbeta and 13 Jbeta primers. Generated by immunoSEQ multiplex PCR, the TCRdb table keeps only in-frame clones and is missing some. Its table lists 65,000 to 90,000 clones. Specimen: PBMCs. Every receptor here comes from a female donor in good health and CMV-seropositive.

V gene TRBV19 combines with J gene TRBJ1-1; TRBD1 matches 8 bases. The CDR3 consists of 14 residues. The germline CDR1 and CDR2 sequences are LNHDA and SQIVND (reference sequence). Trimming took 5 bases from V and 2 from J; bases not matched to a gene: 4. The CDR3 spells CASSSTGGNTEAFF. In DNA form, the CDR3 reads TGTGCCAGTAGTTCTACAGGGGGAAACACTGAAGCTTTCTTT.

The V call is TRBV6-1, the J call TRBJ1-2; tentatively, D is TRBD1 (5 bases). CDR1 is MNHNS and CDR2 is SASEGT in the germline V gene. V lost 1 base and J 8 bases, leaving 14 bases between the germline ends. The CDR3 runs 14 residues. CDR3 sequence: CASSEVERGRGYTF. CDR3 in DNA: TGTGCCAGCAGTGAAGTAGAAAGGGGAAGGGGCTACACCTTC.

The chain joins TRBV13 to TRBJ2-3; no reliable D call. CDR3 size: 12 residues. The germline V and J ends were trimmed by 0 bases and 5 bases, with 3 bases remaining between them. CDR1 and CDR2 (germline): PRHDT, FYEKMQ (reference sequence). The CDR3 DNA reads TGTGCCAGCAGCTTAGGGCGAGATACGCAGTATTTT. It is translated as CASSLGRDTQYF. The full variable domain, completed using reference TRBV13 and TRBJ2-3, is AAGVIQSPRHLIKEKRETATLKCYPIPRHDTVYWYQQGPGQDPQFLISFYEKMQSDKGSIPDRFSAQQFSDYHSELNMSSLELGDSALYFCASSLGRDTQYFGPGTRLTVL.

The gene calls are TRBV7-9 and TRBJ1-5; D possibly corresponds to TRBD1 (6 bases). Germline lookup yields CDR1 SEHNR and CDR2 FQNEAQ (reference sequence). The CDR3 spans 17 residues. V was cut by 5 bases and J by 0 bases, with 17 bases left in between. CDR3 in DNA: TGTGCCAGCAGCCACGTTTCAGGGGTGTATAGCAATCAGCCCCAGCATTTT. Translating gives CASSHVSGVYSNQPQHF.

The CDR3 region is CSVEDGSGANVLTF. The CDR3 nucleotides read TGCAGCGTTGAAGATGGCTCCGGGGCCAACGTCCTGACTTTC. V and J are TRBV29-1 and TRBJ2-6; the D is unclear. Germline V gene data show CDR1 as SQVTM and CDR2 as ANQGSEA. The CDR3 runs 14 residues. V shed 0 bases and J shed 4 bases, with 7 bases lying between them.

The chain links TRBV4-2 to TRBJ1-4, with D tentatively TRBD1 (6 bases). Between the trimmed V and J ends, which lost 0 bases and 4 bases, there was a span of 18 bases. This CDR3 spans 18 amino acids. CDR1 LGHNA and CDR2 YNFKEQ come from the germline V gene. DNA for the CDR3: TGTGCCAGCAGCCAAGATTCCCCCACAGGGCTACATAATGAAAAACTGTTTTTT. Translation: CASSQDSPTGLHNEKLFF.

The J gene is TRBJ2-5, the V gene TRBV2, with D possibly TRBD2 on 6 matching bases. This CDR3 is built from 15 residues. Germline V gene sequence: CDR1 SNHLY, CDR2 FYNNEI. V was pared by 4 bases and J by 2 bases, with 14 bases between. The CDR3 is CASSAGLAAQETQYF. In nucleotides, the CDR3 is TGTGCCAGCAGTGCGGGGTTAGCGGCGCAAGAGACCCAGTACTTC.

The rearrangement links TRBV5-1 to TRBJ2-3, with a weak D call TRBD1 (6 bases). The CDR3 covers 16 residues. Germline V gene lookup returns CDR1 SGHRS and CDR2 YFSETQ. Trimming cost V 2 bases and J 2 bases, with 15 bases left between them. CDR3 region: CASSFSDSLYTDTQYF. The CDR3 DNA sequence: TGCGCCAGCAGCTTTTCGGACAGCTTATACACAGATACGCAGTATTTT.

The V gene is TRBV5-1, the J gene TRBJ2-3; TRBD2 is a possible D gene (6 bases). Germline V lookup: CDR1 SGHRS, CDR2 YFSETQ. CDR3 length equals 16 residues. The V and J ends lost 5 bases and 5 bases respectively, with 21 bases between them. CDR3 in DNA: TGCGCCAGCAGTGCCGGGACTCCCGAGTTGGGAGATACGCAGTATTTT. Translation: CASSAGTPELGDTQYF.

This chain links TRBV7-9 with TRBJ1-5; weak D call: TRBD1 (5 bases). V gave up 3 bases and J gave up 16 bases, with 19 bases separating them. This CDR3 region has 13 residues. CDR1 SEHNR and CDR2 FQNEAQ come from the germline V gene (reference sequence). CDR3 nucleotide sequence: TGTGCCAGCAGCTTGCCCGGTGGGGCGGCCCTACATTTT. Protein product: CASSLPGGAALHF. The whole variable domain, remainder taken from reference TRBV7-9 and TRBJ1-5, is DTGVSQNPRHKITKRGQNVTFRCDPISEHNRLYWYRQTLGQGPEFLTYFQNEAQLEKSRLLSDRFSAERPKGSFSTLEIQRTEQGDSAMYLCASSLPGGAALHFGDGTRLSIL.

V and J are TRBV30 and TRBJ1-1; 8 bases are shared with TRBD1. The CDR3 loop spans 15 amino acids. With 2 bases clipped from V and 1 base from J, the junction kept 6 bases outside the gene matches. Germline lookup yields CDR1 GTSNPN and CDR2 SVGIG (reference sequence). This CDR3 is CAWSLLGTGNTEAFF. In DNA, the CDR3 is TGTGCCTGGAGTCTCCTGGGGACAGGGAACACTGAAGCTTTCTTT.

This chain links TRBV2 with TRBJ2-5; D may be TRBD1 (5 bases). V was cut by 1 base and J by 1 base, with 10 bases left in between. The CDR3 runs to 15 residues. From germline, CDR1 is SNHLY and CDR2 FYNNEI. The CDR3 bases are TGTGCCAGCAGTGAAGACAGGAGATCCCAAGAGACCCAGTACTTC. Its protein is CASSEDRRSQETQYF. Supplemented by reference TRBV2 and TRBJ2-5, the full variable domain reads EPEVTQTPSHQVTQMGQEVILRCVPISNHLYFYWYRQILGQKVEFLVSFYNNEISEKSEIFDDQFSVERPDGSNFTLKIRSTKLEDSAMYFCASSEDRRSQETQYFGPGTRLLVL.

The chain recombines TRBV7-2 with TRBJ2-7; TRBD2 might be the D (7 bases). CDR3 length: 14 residues. Trimming left V 5 bases short and J 6 bases short, with 17 bases between. Germline CDR1 SGHTA, CDR2 FQGNSA. The CDR3 here is CASSPIRGGTEQYF. The CDR3 region has the DNA TGTGCCAGCAGCCCAATTAGGGGGGGGACCGAGCAGTACTTC.

This rearrangement joins TRBV11-3 to TRBJ2-5, with a tentative D call TRBD2 (6 bases). This CDR3 is 13 amino acids long. Trimming pared 5 bases from V and 5 bases from J, leaving 12 bases between. The germline V gene has CDR1 SGHNT and CDR2 YENEEA. CDR3 region: CASSPGGAETQYF. CDR3 coding DNA: TGTGCCAGCAGCCCCGGAGGGGCGGAGACCCAGTACTTC.

The gene calls are TRBV5-1 and TRBJ1-1; D is undetermined. This CDR3 has 12 amino acids. CDR1 is SGHRS and CDR2 is YFSETQ in the germline V gene. V lost 3 bases to trimming and J lost 4 bases, with 7 bases between them. CDR3 sequence: CASSYGGTEAFF. CDR3 nucleotides: TGCGCCAGCAGCTACGGCGGCACTGAAGCTTTCTTT.

The V call is TRBV7-3, the J call TRBJ2-1, with 7 positions matching TRBD2. CDR1 and CDR2 (germline): SGHTA, FQGTGA. The CDR3 contains 16 residues. Unmatched junction bases numbered 12, after V lost 2 bases and J lost 8 bases. The CDR3 DNA follows: TGTGCCAGCAGCTTAGGCCCCTGGTACCGGGGGGATGAGCAGTTCTTC. Amino acid sequence: CASSLGPWYRGDEQFF.

The chain joins TRBV6-4 to TRBJ2-7; D possibly corresponds to TRBD1 (7 bases). This CDR3 spans 15 amino acids. V lost 3 bases to trimming and J lost 3 bases, with 15 bases between them. The germline V gene encodes CDR1 MRHNA and CDR2 SNTAGT. The CDR3 nucleotides are TGTGCCAGCAGTGAATTTGGGCAGGGGGGCTACGAGCAGTACTTC. This gives the protein CASSEFGQGGYEQYF.

The chain joins TRBV28 to TRBJ1-5, with 12 bases lining up with TRBD1. The CDR3 runs to 15 residues. The V gene's germline CDR1 is MDHEN and CDR2 SYDVKM. J gave up 7 bases and V 7 bases, and 8 bases lay outside the gene matches. CDR3 amino acids: CASNAGTGGAQPQHF. In DNA form, the CDR3 reads TGTGCCAGCAATGCCGGGACAGGGGGCGCCCAGCCCCAGCATTTT.

The genes are TRBV7-2 and TRBJ2-5; D may be TRBD1 (6 bases). Germline V gene lookup returns CDR1 SGHTA and CDR2 FQGNSA. This CDR3 has 14 residues. Trimming left V 1 base short and J 4 bases short, with 10 bases between. The CDR3 region is CASSLGVGGETQYF. The CDR3 DNA reads TGTGCCAGCAGCTTAGGGGTAGGGGGAGAGACCCAGTACTTC.

This rearrangement joins TRBV7-9 to TRBJ2-1; TRBD2 aligns across 8 bases. The CDR3 has 13 residues. V dropped 8 bases and J dropped 6; count of bases not matched to a gene: 6. CDR1 SEHNR and CDR2 FQNEAQ come from the germline V gene (reference sequence). The chain's CDR3 is CASRGGSTNEQFF. The CDR3 nucleotides are TGTGCCAGCCGCGGGGGGAGTACCAATGAGCAGTTCTTC.

The CDR3 bases are TGTGCCAGCAGCACGGCCGGACTGTCCAATCAGCCCCAGCATTTT. It yields the protein CASSTAGLSNQPQHF. The chain has TRBV19 and TRBJ1-5, with unresolved D. The CDR3 length is 15 residues. The V gene lost 9 bases and the J gene lost 3 bases, with 18 bases spanning the gap. Germline CDR1 is LNHDA and CDR2 is SQIVND (reference sequence).

V gene TRBV5-4 combines with J gene TRBJ2-1; 9 bases are a match to TRBD2. The CDR3 runs 16 residues. Per the germline V gene, CDR1 is SGHNT and CDR2 is YYREEE (reference sequence). V was pared by 0 bases and J by 7 bases, with 8 bases of the junction left unmatched. The CDR3 DNA reads TGTGCCAGCAGCTTGGCCACGCGGGGGGGCGGGAATGAGCAGTTCTTC. This encodes CASSLATRGGGNEQFF.

The gene calls are TRBV30 and TRBJ1-6; D remains ambiguous. In germline, CDR1 is GTSNPN, CDR2 SVGIG (reference sequence). CDR3 length: 15 amino acids. The ends were cut back, 3 bases at V and 2 bases at J, with 11 bases in the middle. This CDR3 reads CAWSLGVPYNSPLHF. DNA for the CDR3: TGTGCCTGGAGCCTCGGGGTTCCCTATAATTCACCCCTCCACTTT.

The rearrangement uses TRBV7-9 and TRBJ2-3; D gene uncertain. Germline CDR1 is SEHNR and CDR2 is FQNEAQ (reference sequence). The V gene lost 6 bases and the J gene lost 6 bases, with 7 bases spanning the gap. This CDR3 is built from 11 residues. The CDR3: CASSFSDTQYF. The CDR3 DNA is TGTGCCAGCAGTTTTAGCGATACGCAGTATTTT. Complete variable domain (other parts from reference TRBV7-9 and TRBJ2-3): DTGVSQNPRHKITKRGQNVTFRCDPISEHNRLYWYRQTLGQGPEFLTYFQNEAQLEKSRLLSDRFSAERPKGSFSTLEIQRTEQGDSAMYLCASSFSDTQYFGPGTRLTVL.

The chain uses TRBV19 and TRBJ1-2, with 9 bases that match TRBD1. After removal of 5 bases from V and 0 bases from J, the junction contained 1 base not matched to a gene. Germline V gene sequence: CDR1 LNHDA, CDR2 SQIVND (reference sequence). The CDR3 totals 14 residues. CDR3 sequence: CASSRQGANYGYTF. The CDR3 DNA follows: TGTGCCAGTAGTCGACAGGGGGCTAACTATGGCTACACCTTC.

This chain links TRBV5-5 with TRBJ1-5; a weak D match, TRBD1 (5 bases). The CDR3 consists of 15 residues. Germline CDR1 SGHKS, CDR2 YYEKEE (reference sequence). Trimming shortened V by 4 bases and J by 3 bases, and 14 bases separated the two germline ends. The CDR3: CASSKGQGTNQPQHF. DNA of the CDR3: TGTGCCAGCAGCAAAGGTCAGGGCACCAATCAGCCCCAGCATTTT. The full variable domain, rest sourced from reference TRBV5-5 and TRBJ1-5, is DAGVTQSPTHLIKTRGQQVTLRCSPISGHKSVSWYQQVLGQGPQFIFQYYEKEERGRGNFPDRFSARQFPNYSSELNVNALLLGDSALYLCASSKGQGTNQPQHFGDGTRLSIL.

The chain is built from TRBV13 and TRBJ2-7; tentatively, D is TRBD1 (6 bases). The germline V and J ends were trimmed by 0 bases and 2 bases, with 11 bases remaining between them. CDR1 is PRHDT, CDR2 FYEKMQ, per germline (reference sequence). The CDR3 sequence is 15 residues long. The CDR3 protein is CASSLGGQGPYEQYF. DNA of the CDR3: TGTGCCAGCAGCTTAGGTGGCCAGGGGCCCTACGAGCAGTACTTC.

The rearrangement uses TRBV5-4 and TRBJ1-1; 8 bases map to TRBD1. The CDR3 has 14 residues. The V and J ends lost 4 bases and 2 bases, in that order; junction bases with no gene match: 4. Germline CDR1 SGHNT, CDR2 YYREEE (reference sequence). The CDR3 is CASSAGQVNTEAFF. DNA for the CDR3: TGTGCCAGCAGCGCGGGACAGGTTAACACTGAAGCTTTCTTT.

V usage is TRBV9 and J usage is TRBJ2-1; D might be TRBD1 (5 bases). Germline V gives CDR1 SGDLS, CDR2 YYNGEE. V lost 3 bases and J lost 3, with 16 bases in between. This CDR3 region has 16 residues. CDR3 residues: CASSDQQGFGYNEQFF. The CDR3 DNA is TGTGCCAGCAGCGACCAGCAGGGTTTCGGCTACAATGAGCAGTTCTTC.

The chain is built from TRBV15 and TRBJ1-1; D is perhaps TRBD1 (6 bases). Germline loops: CDR1 LNHNV, CDR2 YYDKDF (reference sequence). Trimming took off 0 bases at V and 8 bases at J, with 13 bases between the two ends. This CDR3 region has 14 residues. The CDR3 spells CATSRDRGQQEAFF. The CDR3 region has the DNA TGTGCCACCAGCAGAGATAGGGGACAACAAGAAGCTTTCTTT. The full variable domain, completed using reference TRBV15 and TRBJ1-1, is DAMVIQNPRYQVTQFGKPVTLSCSQTLNHNVMYWYQQKSSQAPKLLFHYYDKDFNNEADTPDNFQSRRPNTSFCFLDIRSPGLGDTAMYLCATSRDRGQQEAFFGQGTRLTVV.